Below, one TCR beta chain is given with its context. This specimen includes other DNA sequences encoding the same CDR3. This sample was taken from a study of blood T cell repertoires in COVID-19. Clones were read by immunoSEQ multiplex PCR, and TCRdb kept only the in-frame ones, dropping some. The profile shows approximately 330,000 clones, 85% to 90% of them singletons. The ends were cut back, 3 bases at V and 5 bases at J, with 11 bases in the middle. The CDR3 has 13 residues. In germline, CDR1 is SGHRS, CDR2 YFSETQ. The sample taken for sequencing was PBMCs or T cells enriched from blood (not recorded which). This clonotype originated in a woman aged 25 to 39 who had recovered from COVID-19. This rearrangement joins TRBV5-1 to TRBJ1-1, with D possibly matching TRBD1 (6 bases). CDR3 region: CASSSPQGTEAFF. CDR3 in DNA: TGCGCCAGCAGCTCCCCTCAGGGGACTGAAGCTTTCTTT.